The TCR beta chain under discussion was sequenced for a study of cytomegalovirus exposure and HLA in healthy donors. CDR1 is KGHSH and CDR2 is LQKENI in the germline V gene. V was pared by 3 bases and J by 3 bases, with 15 bases between. CDR3 size: 17 residues. In the case of this clone: No antigen is known for it.

All the people who gave samples were healthy bone marrow donors. Researchers ran the PCR with 60 Vbeta and 13 Jbeta primers. Measured with immunoSEQ multiplex PCR; TCRdb has only the in-frame clones, and not every one. Found here are fewer than 200,000 clones, 65% to 85% of them singletons; the top ten hold around 0.8%. General study findings and limits: Within a later analysis, the majority of CMV-associated TCR beta chains appeared HLA-restricted. Relative to equally common others, HLA-associated TCR beta chains showed greater clonal expansion in a later analysis. In vitro experiments confirmed that three CMV-associated chains were specific for CMV antigens.

Material for sequencing was PBMCs. This clonotype was sampled from a woman aged 18 to 35 in good health and CMV-seronegative. The rearrangement joins TRBV18 to TRBJ2-6; perhaps TRBD1 as D (6 bases). Here the CDR3 reads CASSPIPDRLGANVLTF. CDR3 coding DNA: TGTGCCAGCTCACCGATCCCCGACAGGCTTGGGGCCAACGTCCTGACTTTC.